Shown below are 2 T cell receptor beta chains from a single sample sequenced in a study of identical twins' blood T cells. MiXCR was run by TCRdb on the 5' RACE reads, yielding one entry per CDR3 protein. The data hold hundreds of thousands of distinct CDR3 sequences, with under 30% observed a single time. Sequencing was carried out using PBMCs. The receptors originated from a woman aged 18-49 years in good health.

The chain recombines TRBV20-1 with TRBJ1-4; perhaps TRBD1 as D (5 bases). The V end lost 5 bases, the J end lost 4 bases, and 11 bases lay between the germline ends. This CDR3 comprises 13 residues. Germline assignment: CDR1 DFQATT and CDR2 SNEGSKA (reference sequence). CDR3 residues: CSADRDGNEKLFF. The CDR3 bases are TGCAGTGCTGACCGGGACGGTAATGAAAAACTGTTTTTT.

The genes are TRBV5-1 and TRBJ2-1, with D perhaps assigned TRBD1 or TRBD2 (6 bases each). Germline-derived CDR1 and CDR2 are SGHRS and YFSETQ. The CDR3 has 16 amino acids. The V end lost 4 bases, the J end lost 3 bases, and 17 bases lay between the germline ends. CDR3 sequence reads: CASSDWRGVLYNEQFF. The DNA for the CDR3 is TGCGCCAGCAGCGATTGGAGGGGGGTCCTCTACAATGAGCAGTTCTTC.